The rows below give T cell receptor beta chains drawn from one sample of a study of cytomegalovirus exposure and HLA in healthy donors. TCRdb's table, derived via immunoSEQ multiplex PCR, lists solely in-frame clones and lacks some. The sample holds about 160,000 clones, roughly 90% seen once. The sequenced material came from PBMCs. The source is a woman aged 18-29 years in good health and CMV-seropositive. Both conserved end residues are part of each CDR3. Fields, in order: V gene, D gene, J gene, clone size, CDR3 protein, CDR3 DNA. D genes are given only for firm matches. Rows give clone size only sometimes, using once, few, many, or a class for an expanded clone.

v_gene: TRBV5-1
d_gene: .
j_gene: TRBJ2-7
abundance: .
CDR3aa: CASSPGVGLGEQYF
CDR3nt: TGCGCCAGCAGCCCGGGGGTGGGCCTAGGCGAGCAGTACTTC

v_gene: TRBV4-1
d_gene: TRBD1
j_gene: TRBJ1-2
abundance: once
CDR3aa: CASSQDVGQGAIGYTF
CDR3nt: TGCGCCAGCAGCCAAGATGTAGGTCAGGGGGCTATTGGCTACACCTTC

v_gene: TRBV27
d_gene: TRBD2
j_gene: TRBJ2-7
abundance: .
CDR3aa: CASSHSGRPTYEQYF
CDR3nt: TGTGCCAGCAGTCATAGCGGGAGACCCACCTACGAGCAGTACTTC

v_gene: TRBV6-5
d_gene: TRBD1
j_gene: TRBJ2-3
abundance: .
CDR3aa: CASSRDRGQDTQYF
CDR3nt: TGTGCCAGCAGCAGGGACAGGGGACAAGATACGCAGTATTTT

v_gene: TRBV11-3
d_gene: TRBD1
j_gene: TRBJ2-2
abundance: .
CDR3aa: CASSFGQGAGELFF
CDR3nt: TGTGCCAGCAGCTTCGGACAGGGTGCCGGGGAGCTGTTTTTT

v_gene: TRBV19
d_gene: TRBD2
j_gene: TRBJ2-1
abundance: .
CDR3aa: CASSSTSGRLWEQFF
CDR3nt: TGTGCCAGTAGTTCGACTAGCGGGAGGTTATGGGAGCAGTTCTTC

v_gene: TRBV30
d_gene: .
j_gene: TRBJ1-1
abundance: .
CDR3aa: CAWKRSSNTEAFF
CDR3nt: TGTGCCTGGAAAAGAAGCTCCAACACTGAAGCTTTCTTT

v_gene: TRBV5-4
d_gene: TRBD2
j_gene: TRBJ2-1
abundance: .
CDR3aa: CASSLVGSGTYNEQFF
CDR3nt: TGTGCCAGCAGCCTAGTTGGTAGCGGGACCTACAATGAGCAGTTCTTC

v_gene: TRBV19
d_gene: .
j_gene: TRBJ1-1
abundance: .
CDR3aa: CASSLGYGMIQMNTEAFF
CDR3nt: TGTGCCAGTAGTTTGGGGTACGGGATGATCCAGATGAACACTGAAGCTTTCTTT

v_gene: TRBV10-3
d_gene: TRBD2
j_gene: TRBJ2-1
abundance: .
CDR3aa: CAIRGTSGNSYNEQFF
CDR3nt: TGTGCCATCAGAGGCACTAGCGGGAACTCCTACAATGAGCAGTTCTTC

v_gene: TRBV5-1
d_gene: TRBD1
j_gene: TRBJ1-2
abundance: .
CDR3aa: CASSPDRVNYGYTF
CDR3nt: TGCGCCAGCAGCCCCGACAGGGTTAACTATGGCTACACCTTC

v_gene: TRBV19
d_gene: TRBD1
j_gene: TRBJ1-5
abundance: .
CDR3aa: CASSIDRGGVQPQHF
CDR3nt: TGTGCCAGTAGTATAGATCGAGGGGGCGTTCAGCCCCAGCATTTT

v_gene: TRBV6-6
d_gene: .
j_gene: TRBJ2-4
abundance: .
CDR3aa: CASSLLGQGGNIQYF
CDR3nt: TGTGCCAGCAGTCTATTGGGGCAGGGTGGGAACATTCAGTACTTC

v_gene: TRBV9
d_gene: .
j_gene: TRBJ2-1
abundance: .
CDR3aa: CASSVTLDEQFF
CDR3nt: TGTGCCAGCAGCGTAACTTTGGATGAGCAGTTCTTC

v_gene: TRBV6-6
d_gene: .
j_gene: TRBJ2-1
abundance: .
CDR3aa: CASSYGQYSYNEQFF
CDR3nt: TGTGCCAGCAGTTACGGACAGTACTCCTACAATGAGCAGTTCTTC

v_gene: TRBV4-1
d_gene: TRBD2
j_gene: TRBJ2-3
abundance: .
CDR3aa: CASGSTAGYSTDTQYF
CDR3nt: TGCGCCAGCGGGTCCACAGCGGGGTATAGCACAGATACGCAGTATTTT

v_gene: TRBV27
d_gene: .
j_gene: TRBJ1-4
abundance: .
CDR3aa: CASSTTTNEKLFF
CDR3nt: TGTGCCAGCAGTACAACAACTAATGAAAAACTGTTTTTT

v_gene: TRBV5-1
d_gene: TRBD2
j_gene: TRBJ2-5
abundance: .
CDR3aa: CASNIIAGGSETQYF
CDR3nt: TGCGCCAGTAATATAATAGCGGGAGGGAGCGAGACCCAGTACTTC

v_gene: TRBV7-3
d_gene: TRBD2
j_gene: TRBJ2-3
abundance: once
CDR3aa: CASSSSGSRADTQYF
CDR3nt: TGTGCCAGCAGCAGTAGCGGGAGTAGGGCAGATACGCAGTATTTT

v_gene: TRBV15
d_gene: TRBD1
j_gene: TRBJ2-7
abundance: .
CDR3aa: CATSRDETGGYEQYF
CDR3nt: TGTGCCACCAGCAGAGATGAGACAGGGGGCTACGAGCAGTACTTC

v_gene: TRBV4-2
d_gene: TRBD1
j_gene: TRBJ2-7
abundance: .
CDR3aa: CASSLELGQSDEQYF
CDR3nt: TGTGCCAGCAGCCTCGAACTGGGACAGTCGGACGAGCAGTACTTC

v_gene: TRBV5-1
d_gene: TRBD2
j_gene: TRBJ2-7
abundance: .
CDR3aa: CASSFSSGSMYEQYF
CDR3nt: TGCGCCAGCAGCTTTTCTAGCGGGAGTATGTACGAGCAGTACTTC

v_gene: TRBV6-5
d_gene: .
j_gene: TRBJ1-5
abundance: .
CDR3aa: CASSYEGLQGQPQHF
CDR3nt: TGTGCCAGCAGTTACGAGGGGTTACAGGGACAGCCCCAGCATTTT

v_gene: TRBV15
d_gene: TRBD1
j_gene: TRBJ1-2
abundance: few
CDR3aa: CATSNDQGGPYGYTF
CDR3nt: TGTGCCACCAGCAATGACCAAGGGGGCCCCTATGGCTACACCTTC

v_gene: TRBV11-2
d_gene: .
j_gene: TRBJ1-3
abundance: .
CDR3aa: CASSLIRGNGNTIYF
CDR3nt: TGTGCCAGCAGCTTAATACGGGGGAACGGAAACACCATATATTTT

v_gene: TRBV7-8
d_gene: .
j_gene: TRBJ2-7
abundance: .
CDR3aa: CASSLERAGTYEQYF
CDR3nt: TGTGCCAGCAGCTTAGAGCGGGCGGGAACCTACGAGCAGTACTTC

v_gene: TRBV7-2
d_gene: TRBD1
j_gene: TRBJ1-1
abundance: .
CDR3aa: CASKQGTNTEAFF
CDR3nt: TGTGCCAGCAAACAGGGGACCAACACTGAAGCTTTCTTT

v_gene: TRBV4-3
d_gene: .
j_gene: TRBJ1-5
abundance: .
CDR3aa: CASSQLAGVGQPQHF
CDR3nt: TGCGCCAGCAGCCAATTAGCGGGGGTAGGCCAGCCCCAGCATTTT

v_gene: TRBV9
d_gene: TRBD1
j_gene: TRBJ2-2
abundance: once
CDR3aa: CASSVPTAGQGAAGELFF
CDR3nt: TGTGCCAGCAGCGTCCCGACCGCGGGACAGGGGGCCGCCGGGGAGCTGTTTTTT

v_gene: TRBV5-1
d_gene: TRBD2
j_gene: TRBJ2-5
abundance: .
CDR3aa: CASSLNAGGKQETQYF
CDR3nt: TGCGCCAGCAGCTTGAATGCGGGAGGGAAGCAAGAGACCCAGTACTTC

v_gene: TRBV7-2
d_gene: .
j_gene: TRBJ2-2
abundance: .
CDR3aa: CASSQWNTGELFF
CDR3nt: TGTGCCAGCAGCCAGTGGAACACCGGGGAGCTGTTTTTT

v_gene: TRBV6-1
d_gene: .
j_gene: TRBJ1-4
abundance: .
CDR3aa: CASSEAPLGGGLDEKLFF
CDR3nt: TGTGCCAGCAGTGAAGCCCCCCTAGGTGGGGGCTTGGACGAAAAACTGTTTTTT

v_gene: TRBV19
d_gene: TRBD1
j_gene: TRBJ1-1
abundance: .
CDR3aa: CASEDRGLNTEAFF
CDR3nt: TGTGCCAGTGAGGACAGGGGGCTTAACACTGAAGCTTTCTTT

v_gene: TRBV10-1
d_gene: TRBD1
j_gene: TRBJ2-1
abundance: few
CDR3aa: CASSEGGTGGNEQFF
CDR3nt: TGCGCCAGCAGTGAAGGAGGGACAGGGGGTAATGAGCAGTTCTTC

v_gene: TRBV9
d_gene: .
j_gene: TRBJ2-7
abundance: .
CDR3aa: CASSVDPESYEQYF
CDR3nt: TGTGCCAGCAGCGTAGACCCTGAGTCCTACGAGCAGTACTTC

v_gene: TRBV7-2
d_gene: .
j_gene: TRBJ2-2
abundance: .
CDR3aa: CASSLVGSAGELFF
CDR3nt: TGTGCCAGCAGCTTAGTGGGCTCGGCCGGGGAGCTGTTTTTT

v_gene: TRBV9
d_gene: .
j_gene: TRBJ2-1
abundance: .
CDR3aa: CASSASQAPYNEQFF
CDR3nt: TGTGCCAGCAGCGCGTCCCAAGCGCCCTACAATGAGCAGTTCTTC

v_gene: TRBV28
d_gene: TRBD1
j_gene: TRBJ1-5
abundance: .
CDR3aa: CASATGNQPQHF
CDR3nt: TGTGCCAGTGCGACAGGGAATCAGCCCCAGCATTTT

v_gene: TRBV6-1
d_gene: .
j_gene: TRBJ2-1
abundance: .
CDR3aa: CASTLSRGNNEQFF
CDR3nt: TGTGCCAGCACACTGTCCCGCGGCAACAATGAGCAGTTCTTC

v_gene: TRBV23-1
d_gene: TRBD1
j_gene: TRBJ1-2
abundance: .
CDR3aa: CASSLGQLYGYTF
CDR3nt: TGCGCCAGCAGTTTGGGACAGCTCTATGGCTACACCTTC

v_gene: TRBV19
d_gene: .
j_gene: TRBJ1-1
abundance: .
CDR3aa: CASKNLPRGSTEAFF
CDR3nt: TGTGCCAGTAAAAACCTCCCCAGGGGTTCCACTGAAGCTTTCTTT

v_gene: TRBV7-3
d_gene: TRBD1
j_gene: TRBJ1-1
abundance: .
CDR3aa: CASSVTLGQEAFF
CDR3nt: TGTGCCAGCAGCGTAACCTTGGGACAGGAAGCTTTCTTT

v_gene: TRBV19
d_gene: .
j_gene: TRBJ1-2
abundance: .
CDR3aa: CASSIEETGKLHGYTF
CDR3nt: TGTGCCAGTAGTATCGAGGAAACAGGGAAACTCCATGGCTACACCTTC

v_gene: TRBV19
d_gene: .
j_gene: TRBJ2-7
abundance: .
CDR3aa: CASSIGGALYEQYF
CDR3nt: TGTGCCAGTAGTATAGGGGGCGCATTGTACGAGCAGTACTTC

v_gene: TRBV9
d_gene: TRBD1
j_gene: TRBJ2-7
abundance: .
CDR3aa: CASSVGTGSSYEQYF
CDR3nt: TGTGCCAGCAGCGTGGGGACAGGGAGCTCCTACGAGCAGTACTTC

v_gene: TRBV5-1
d_gene: TRBD1
j_gene: TRBJ2-5
abundance: .
CDR3aa: CASSVARDRGWQTQYF
CDR3nt: TGCGCCAGCAGCGTCGCCCGGGACAGGGGTTGGCAGACCCAGTACTTC

v_gene: TRBV4-1
d_gene: TRBD2
j_gene: TRBJ2-3
abundance: .
CDR3aa: CASGGLAGGPPDTQYF
CDR3nt: TGCGCCAGCGGTGGACTAGCGGGAGGGCCGCCAGATACGCAGTATTTT

v_gene: TRBV7-2
d_gene: .
j_gene: TRBJ2-5
abundance: .
CDR3aa: CASSLLTLGETQYF
CDR3nt: TGTGCCAGCAGCTTACTCACATTGGGCGAGACCCAGTACTTC

v_gene: TRBV2
d_gene: TRBD1
j_gene: TRBJ2-7
abundance: .
CDR3aa: CASLLSGTGIYEQYF
CDR3nt: TGTGCCAGTCTCCTTTCCGGGACAGGGATCTACGAGCAGTACTTC

v_gene: TRBV10-3
d_gene: .
j_gene: TRBJ2-7
abundance: .
CDR3aa: CAISATGHLNSYEQYF
CDR3nt: TGTGCCATCAGTGCCACCGGACACCTCAACTCCTACGAGCAGTACTTC